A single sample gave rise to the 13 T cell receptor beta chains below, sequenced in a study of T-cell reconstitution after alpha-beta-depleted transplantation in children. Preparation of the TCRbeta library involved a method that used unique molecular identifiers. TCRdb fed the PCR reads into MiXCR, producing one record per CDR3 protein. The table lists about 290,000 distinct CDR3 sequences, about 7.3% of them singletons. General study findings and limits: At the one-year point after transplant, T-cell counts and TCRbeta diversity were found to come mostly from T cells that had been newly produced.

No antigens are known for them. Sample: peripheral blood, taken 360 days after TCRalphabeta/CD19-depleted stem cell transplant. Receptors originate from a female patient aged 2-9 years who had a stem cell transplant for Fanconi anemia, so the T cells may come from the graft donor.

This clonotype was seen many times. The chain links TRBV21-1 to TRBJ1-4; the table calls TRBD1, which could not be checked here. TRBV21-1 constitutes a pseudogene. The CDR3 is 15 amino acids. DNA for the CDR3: TGTGCCAGCAGCAAAGGTGACAGGGGATATGAAAAACTGTTTTTT. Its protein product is CASSKGDRGYEKLFF.

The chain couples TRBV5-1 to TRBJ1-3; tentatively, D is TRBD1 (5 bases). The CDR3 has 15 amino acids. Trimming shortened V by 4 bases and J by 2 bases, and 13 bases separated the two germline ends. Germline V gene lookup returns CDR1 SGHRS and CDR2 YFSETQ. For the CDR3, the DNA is TGCGCCAGCAGCAGAGGGCCGGGGGCTGGAAACACCATATATTTT. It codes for CASSRGPGAGNTIYF. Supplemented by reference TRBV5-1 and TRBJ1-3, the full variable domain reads KAGVTQTPRYLIKTRGQQVTLSCSPISGHRSVSWYQQTPGQGLQFLFEYFSETQRNKGNFPGRFSGRQFSNSRSEMNVSTLELGDSALYLCASSRGPGAGNTIYFGEGSWLTVV.

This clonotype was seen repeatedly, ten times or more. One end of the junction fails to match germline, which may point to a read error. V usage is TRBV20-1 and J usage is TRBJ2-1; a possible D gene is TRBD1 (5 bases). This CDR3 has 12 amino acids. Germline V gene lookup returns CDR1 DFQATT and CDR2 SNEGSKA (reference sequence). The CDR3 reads CSARALGLEKFF. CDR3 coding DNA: TGCAGTGCTAGAGCTTTGGGGCTTGAGAAGTTCTTC.

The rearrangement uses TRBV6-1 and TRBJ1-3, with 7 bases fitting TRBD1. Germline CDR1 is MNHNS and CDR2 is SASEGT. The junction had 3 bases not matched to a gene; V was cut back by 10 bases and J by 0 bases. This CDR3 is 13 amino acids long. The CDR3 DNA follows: TGTGCCACTTACAGGGGCTCTGGAAACACCATATATTTT. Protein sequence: CATYRGSGNTIYF.

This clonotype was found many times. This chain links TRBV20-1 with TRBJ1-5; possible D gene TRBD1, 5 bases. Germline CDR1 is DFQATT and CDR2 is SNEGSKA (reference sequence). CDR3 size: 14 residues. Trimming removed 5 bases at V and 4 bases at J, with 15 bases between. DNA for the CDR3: TGCAGTGCTTTAGCGACGGGGCGGAATCAGCCCCAGCATTTT. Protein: CSALATGRNQPQHF.

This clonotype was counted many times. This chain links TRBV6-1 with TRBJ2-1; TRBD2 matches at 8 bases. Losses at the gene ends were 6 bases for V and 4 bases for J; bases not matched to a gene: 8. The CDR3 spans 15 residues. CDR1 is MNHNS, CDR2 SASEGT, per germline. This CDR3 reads CASSPLAAEYNEQFF. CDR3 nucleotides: TGTGCCAGCAGCCCACTAGCGGCCGAATACAATGAGCAGTTCTTC.

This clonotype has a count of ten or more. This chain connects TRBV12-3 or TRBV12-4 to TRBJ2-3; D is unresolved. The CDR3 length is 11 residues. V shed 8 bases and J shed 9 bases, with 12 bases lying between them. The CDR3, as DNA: TGTGCCAGCCTTCGGACCGGGACGCAGTATTTT. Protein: CASLRTGTQYF.

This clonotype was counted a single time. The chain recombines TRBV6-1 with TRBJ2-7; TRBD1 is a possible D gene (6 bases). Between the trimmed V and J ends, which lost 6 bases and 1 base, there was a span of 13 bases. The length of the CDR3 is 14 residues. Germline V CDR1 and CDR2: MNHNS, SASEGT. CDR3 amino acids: CASSQPTGSYEQYF. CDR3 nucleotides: TGTGCCAGCAGCCAACCGACAGGTTCCTACGAGCAGTACTTC.

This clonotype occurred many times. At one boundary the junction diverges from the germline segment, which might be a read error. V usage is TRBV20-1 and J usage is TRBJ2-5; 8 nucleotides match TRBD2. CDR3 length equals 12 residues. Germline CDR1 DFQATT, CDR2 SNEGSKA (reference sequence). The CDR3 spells CSAKFPPGLVTF. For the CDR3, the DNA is TGCAGTGCTAAGTTCCCTCCGGGACTAGTCACTTTC.

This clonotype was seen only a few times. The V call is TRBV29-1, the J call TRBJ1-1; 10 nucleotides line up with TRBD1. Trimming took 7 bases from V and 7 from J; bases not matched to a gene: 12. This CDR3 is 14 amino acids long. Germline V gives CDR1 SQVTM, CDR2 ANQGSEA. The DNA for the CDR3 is TGCAGCGGCGGATGGGGGACAGGGGCTGGTGAAGCTTTCTTT. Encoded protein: CSGGWGTGAGEAFF.

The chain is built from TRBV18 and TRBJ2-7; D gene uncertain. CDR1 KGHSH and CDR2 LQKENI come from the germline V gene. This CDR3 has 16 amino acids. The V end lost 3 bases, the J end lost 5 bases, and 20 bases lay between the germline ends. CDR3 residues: CASSPLSPIDQNEQYF. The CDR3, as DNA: TGTGCCAGCTCACCCCTTTCACCCATAGACCAAAACGAGCAGTACTTC.

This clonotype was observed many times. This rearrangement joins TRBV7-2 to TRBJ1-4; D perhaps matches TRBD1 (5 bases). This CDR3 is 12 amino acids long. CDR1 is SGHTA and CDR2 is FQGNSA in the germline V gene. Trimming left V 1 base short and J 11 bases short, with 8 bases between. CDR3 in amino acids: CASSLGGGKLFF. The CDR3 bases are TGTGCCAGCAGCTTAGGGGGCGGGAAACTGTTTTTT. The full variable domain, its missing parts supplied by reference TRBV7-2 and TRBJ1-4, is GAGVSQSPSNKVTEKGKDVELRCDPISGHTALYWYRQSLGQGLEFLIYFQGNSAPDKSGLPSDRFSAERTGGSVSTLTIQRTQQEDSAVYLCASSLGGGKLFFGSGTQLSVL.

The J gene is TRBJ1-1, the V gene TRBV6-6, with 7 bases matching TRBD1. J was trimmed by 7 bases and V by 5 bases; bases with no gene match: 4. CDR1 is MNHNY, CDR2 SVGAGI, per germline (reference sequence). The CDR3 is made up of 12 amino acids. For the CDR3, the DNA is TGTGCCAGCAGTGTGGACAGGCATGAAGCTTTCTTT. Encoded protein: CASSVDRHEAFF.